The following is a T cell receptor (beta chain) sequence with its context. With 2 bases removed from V and 6 bases from J, the gap between germline ends came to 11 bases. Germline V CDR1 and CDR2: MNHEY, SMNVEV (reference sequence). CDR3 length equals 14 residues. Here immunoSEQ multiplex PCR was the method, and the copy in TCRdb shows in-frame clones only, minus some. Among approximately 94,000 clones listed, more than 85% were seen once. This entry is derived from a study of blood T cell repertoires in COVID-19. V usage is TRBV27 and J usage is TRBJ1-5; TRBD1 might be the D (6 bases). This TCR was recovered from a man aged 50 or older with active COVID-19. Input material: peripheral blood. The CDR3 region is CASSLQGSGQPQHF. The CDR3 DNA sequence: TGTGCCAGCAGTTTACAGGGGTCAGGTCAGCCCCAGCATTTT.